The clone carrying this T cell receptor beta chain was seen more than once but under ten times. Germline lookup yields CDR1 SGHNT and CDR2 YYREEE (reference sequence). The CDR3 is 14 residues long. The V gene end was trimmed by 3 bases and the J gene end by 9 bases; junction bases not matched to a gene: 4. These data come from a study of blood T cell repertoires in COVID-19. Across the study: Whether acute or convalescent, the COVID-19 samples came from the United States, Italy and Spain. The cDNA or gDNA used as material had been derived from T cells, B-cell-depleted T cells, or PBMCs.

Per the original methods: How many nucleated cells were present was estimated from reference gene primer amplification. Method: immunoSEQ multiplex PCR; TCRdb's copy keeps in-frame clones and lacks some. That table is the source of V, J and clone size, and D and trimming were worked out from the DNA. The sample carries fewer than 200,000 clones, roughly 86% recorded once. The rearrangement joins TRBV5-4 to TRBJ1-6, with 9 positions matching TRBD1. Sequencing used peripheral blood. The source is a man aged 35-49 years with active or convalescent COVID-19. The CDR3 sequence is CASSSGTGSSPLHF. CDR3 bases: TGTGCCAGCAGCTCCGGGACAGGGTCTTCACCCCTCCACTTT.